The T cell receptor beta chain described here comes from a study of glioma-infiltrating T cells after dendritic cell vaccination. Germline lookup yields CDR1 SGHRS and CDR2 YFSETQ. The CDR3 covers 14 residues. Trimming pared 2 bases from V and 2 bases from J, leaving 10 bases between. Sequencing was performed with immunoSEQ multiplex PCR; in TCRdb, only in-frame clones are kept and a portion is missing. The sample includes 100,000 or so clones, 90% of them seen just once. Time point in this sample: after dendritic cell vaccination, including at tumor progression/relapse. Blood PBMC samples: pre-vaccination, two weeks post third vaccination, and at tumor progression.

The receptor was isolated from a human donor with glioblastoma. This specimen consisted of blood, obtained after dendritic cell vaccination. The chain links TRBV5-1 to TRBJ2-5, with TRBD1 as a possible D gene (5 bases). The CDR3 region is CASSFSRAQETQYF. CDR3 coding DNA: TGCGCCAGCAGCTTCAGCAGGGCTCAAGAGACCCAGTACTTC.